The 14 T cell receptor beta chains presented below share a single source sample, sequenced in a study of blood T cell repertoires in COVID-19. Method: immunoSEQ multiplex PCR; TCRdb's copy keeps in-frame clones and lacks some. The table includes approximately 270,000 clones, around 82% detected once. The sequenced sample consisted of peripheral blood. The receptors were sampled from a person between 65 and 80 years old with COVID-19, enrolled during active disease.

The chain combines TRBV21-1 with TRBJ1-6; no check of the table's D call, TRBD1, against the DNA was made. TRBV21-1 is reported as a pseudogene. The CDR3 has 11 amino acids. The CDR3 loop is CVPRSESPLHF. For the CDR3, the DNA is TGCGTTCCCAGATCCGAATCACCCCTCCACTTT.

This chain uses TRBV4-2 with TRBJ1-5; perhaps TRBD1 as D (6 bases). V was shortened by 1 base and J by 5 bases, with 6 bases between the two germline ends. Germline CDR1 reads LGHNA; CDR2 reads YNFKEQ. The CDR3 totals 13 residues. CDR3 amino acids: CASSQAGDQPQHF. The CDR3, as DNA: TGTGCCAGCAGCCAAGCAGGGGATCAGCCCCAGCATTTT.

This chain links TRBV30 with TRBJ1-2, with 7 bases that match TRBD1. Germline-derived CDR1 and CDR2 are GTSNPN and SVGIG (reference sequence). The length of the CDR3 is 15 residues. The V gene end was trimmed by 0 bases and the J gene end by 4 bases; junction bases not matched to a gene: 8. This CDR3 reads CAWSVQAKGAYGYTF. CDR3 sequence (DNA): TGTGCCTGGAGTGTACAGGCCAAGGGGGCCTATGGCTACACCTTC.

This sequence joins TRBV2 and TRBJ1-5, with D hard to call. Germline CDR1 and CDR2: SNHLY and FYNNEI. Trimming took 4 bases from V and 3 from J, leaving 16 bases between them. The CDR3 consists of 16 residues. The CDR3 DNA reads TGTGCCAGCAGTGCGCCGGGGAGGAATTACAATCAGCCCCAGCATTTT. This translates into CASSAPGRNYNQPQHF.

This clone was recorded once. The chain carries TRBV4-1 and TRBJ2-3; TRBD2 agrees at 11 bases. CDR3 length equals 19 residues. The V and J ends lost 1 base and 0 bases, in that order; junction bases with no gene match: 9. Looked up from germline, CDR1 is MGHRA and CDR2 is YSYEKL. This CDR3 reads CASSQVALAGGPSTDTQYF. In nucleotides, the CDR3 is TGCGCCAGCAGCCAAGTTGCCCTAGCGGGGGGTCCTAGCACAGATACGCAGTATTTT.

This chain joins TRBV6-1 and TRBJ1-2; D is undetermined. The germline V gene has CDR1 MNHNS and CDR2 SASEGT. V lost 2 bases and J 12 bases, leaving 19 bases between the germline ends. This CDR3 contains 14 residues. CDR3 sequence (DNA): TGTGCCAGCAGTGAACTTTCCCTTTCCCACTCGAACACCTTC. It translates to CASSELSLSHSNTF.

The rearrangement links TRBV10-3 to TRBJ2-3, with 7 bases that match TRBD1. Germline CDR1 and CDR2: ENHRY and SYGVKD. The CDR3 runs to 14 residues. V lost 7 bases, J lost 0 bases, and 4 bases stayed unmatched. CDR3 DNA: TGTGCCATCACGTGGGACAGTAGCACAGATACGCAGTATTTT. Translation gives CAITWDSSTDTQYF.

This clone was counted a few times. In DNA, the CDR3 is TGTGCCAGCAGCTTAAGTAGCTCTGGAAACACCATATATTTT. It yields the protein CASSLSSSGNTIYF. The V call is TRBV7-9, the J call TRBJ1-3; the D is unclear. Germline V gives CDR1 SEHNR, CDR2 FQNEAQ (reference sequence). This CDR3 is 14 amino acids long. The ends were cut back, 2 bases at V and 0 bases at J, with 5 bases in the middle.

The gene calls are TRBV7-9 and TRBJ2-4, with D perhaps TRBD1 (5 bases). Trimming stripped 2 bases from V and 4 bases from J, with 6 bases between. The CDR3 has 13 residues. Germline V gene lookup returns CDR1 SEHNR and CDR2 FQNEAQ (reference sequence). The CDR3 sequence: CASSLRQKNIQYF. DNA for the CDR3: TGTGCCAGCAGCTTACGACAGAAAAACATTCAGTACTTC.

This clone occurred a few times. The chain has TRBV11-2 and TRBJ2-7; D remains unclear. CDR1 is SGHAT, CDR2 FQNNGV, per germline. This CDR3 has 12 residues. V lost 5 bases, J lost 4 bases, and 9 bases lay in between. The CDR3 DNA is TGTGCCAGCAGCGAAGACTTGTACGAGCAGTACTTC. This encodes CASSEDLYEQYF. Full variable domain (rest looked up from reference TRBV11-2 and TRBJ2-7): EAGVAQSPRYKIIEKRQSVAFWCNPISGHATLYWYQQILGQGPKLLIQFQNNGVVDDSQLPKDRFSAERLKGVDSTLKIQPAKLEDSAVYLCASSEDLYEQYFGPGTRLTVT.

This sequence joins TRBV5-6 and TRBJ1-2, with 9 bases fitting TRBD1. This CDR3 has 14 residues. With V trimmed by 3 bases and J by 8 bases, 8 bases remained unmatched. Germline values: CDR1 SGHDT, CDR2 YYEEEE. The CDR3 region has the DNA TGTGCCAGCAGCTACGGACAGGGGCTTTTCGGCTACACCTTC. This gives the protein CASSYGQGLFGYTF.

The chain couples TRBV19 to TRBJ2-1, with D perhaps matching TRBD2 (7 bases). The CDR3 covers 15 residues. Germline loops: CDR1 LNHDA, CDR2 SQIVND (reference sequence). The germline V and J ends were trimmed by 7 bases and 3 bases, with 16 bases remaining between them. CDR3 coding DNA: TGTGCCAGTACCTGGAAGGGGGGGGGCTACAATGAGCAGTTCTTC. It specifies CASTWKGGGYNEQFF.

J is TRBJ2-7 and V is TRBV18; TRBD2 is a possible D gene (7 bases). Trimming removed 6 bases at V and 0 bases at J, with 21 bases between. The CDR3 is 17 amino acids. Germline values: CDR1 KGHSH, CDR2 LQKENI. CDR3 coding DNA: TGTGCCAGCTCTCCGTCGATTTCGGGGGGCAGCTCCTACGAGCAGTACTTC. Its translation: CASSPSISGGSSYEQYF.

DNA for the CDR3: TGCAGCGTTAAGACGACAGGGGGAAACACCATATATTTT. It codes for CSVKTTGGNTIYF. The chain links TRBV29-1 to TRBJ1-3; TRBD1 agrees at 7 bases. With V trimmed by 5 bases and J by 4 bases, 5 bases remained unmatched. In germline, CDR1 is SQVTM, CDR2 ANQGSEA. The CDR3 consists of 13 residues.